The rows below give T cell receptor beta chains drawn from one sample of a study of metastatic and nonmetastatic thyroid tumors. TCRdb re-clonotyped the PCR reads through MiXCR. The sample consists of 15,000 to 19,000 clones, around 3.8% of them appearing once. Sequencing was performed on tumor tissue. These receptors came from a female donor with papillary thyroid cancer or a benign thyroid nodule (not recorded which). Some clones in this sample may be carry-over from other donors' samples. CDR3s include the opening cysteine and the closing phenylalanine or tryptophan. Fields, in order: J gene, D gene, V gene, clone size, CDR3 DNA, CDR3 protein. A D gene is named only where the DNA matches it firmly. For some rows the clone size is stated as once, few or many, or as a class when expanded; others skip it.

TRBJ1-6 | - | TRBV12-3/TRBV12-4 | - | TGTGCCAGCAGTTTAGAACGGAATTCACCCCTCCACTTT | CASSLERNSPLHF
TRBJ1-6 | - | TRBV6-1 | few | TGTGCCAGCAGCCAGGACTATAGTTCACCCCTCCACTTT | CASSQDYSSPLHF
TRBJ1-2 | - | TRBV6-5 | few | TGTGCCAGCAGTTACTCGACCAGGGGTAATGGCTACACCTTC | CASSYSTRGNGYTF
TRBJ2-7 | - | TRBV6-1 | - | TGTGCCAGCAGGACATCTAGCTCCTACGAGCAGTACTTC | CASRTSSSYEQYF
TRBJ2-6 | TRBD1 | TRBV6-1 | few | TGTGCCAGCAGTGGACAGGGGCCTATCTCTGTGGCCAACGTCCTGACTTTC | CASSGQGPISVANVLTF
TRBJ1-3 | - | TRBV28 | few | TGTGCCAGCAGTTTAGGGGTTTTCGGAAACACCATATATTTT | CASSLGVFGNTIYF
TRBJ2-7 | TRBD2 | TRBV12-3/TRBV12-4 | - | TGTGCCAGCAGCTATACTAGCGGGGTGGCCTACGAGCAGTACTTC | CASSYTSGVAYEQYF
TRBJ1-1 | TRBD1 | TRBV29-1 | few | TGCAGCAGTCACCGCCGGGACAGTAACACTGAAGCTTTCTTT | CSSHRRDSNTEAFF
TRBJ1-5 | - | TRBV12-3/TRBV12-4 | few | TGTGCCAGCAGTTCACAGGGAGTATATCAGCCCCAGCATTTT | CASSSQGVYQPQHF
TRBJ2-2 | - | TRBV6-2/TRBV6-3 | few | TGTGCCAGCAGCCGGGACTTAGCGAACACCGGGGAGCTGTTTTTT | CASSRDLANTGELFF
TRBJ2-3 | TRBD2 | TRBV20-1 | - | TGCAGTGCCAAGAGCGGGAGCCGAACAGATACGCAGTATTTT | CSAKSGSRTDTQYF
TRBJ1-4 | - | TRBV6-5 | few | TGTGCCAGCAGTTACTCGTCGGGGAGAAATGAAAAACTGTTTTTT | CASSYSSGRNEKLFF
TRBJ1-1 | TRBD1 | TRBV6-1 | - | TGTGCCAGCAGTGAAGCAATGACAGGGGCCATGAACACTGAAGCTTTCTTT | CASSEAMTGAMNTEAFF
TRBJ2-5 | - | TRBV10-1 | - | TGCGCCAGCATAGGGGTGGAAACCCAGTACTTC | CASIGVETQYF
TRBJ1-1 | TRBD1 | TRBV24-1 | - | TGTGCCACCAGAGGACAGGGGGAGATGAACACTGAAGCTTTCTTT | CATRGQGEMNTEAFF
TRBJ2-3 | TRBD2 | TRBV6-1 | - | TGTGCCAGCAGTCCTGGACTAGACGTGCAAACGCAGTATTTT | CASSPGLDVQTQYF
TRBJ2-2 | - | TRBV28 | - | TGTGCCAGCATGAGGCAAAACACCGGGGAGCTGTTTTTT | CASMRQNTGELFF
TRBJ2-3 | TRBD2 | TRBV7-2 | - | TGTGCCAGCAGCGACGGGGGGACTAGTTTTAAGTGGGCACGCACAGATACGCAGTATTTT | CASSDGGTSFKWARTDTQYF
TRBJ2-3 | - | TRBV27 | large | TGTGCCAGCAGTTTAAGCCCCGGGTCGGATACGCAGTATTTT | CASSLSPGSDTQYF
TRBJ1-1 | - | TRBV5-5 | few | TGTGCCAGCAGCAGAGCGGGGGTGAACACTGAAGCTTTCTTT | CASSRAGVNTEAFF
TRBJ1-3 | - | TRBV28 | - | TGTGCCAGCAGTGGGGGCTCTGGAAACACCATATATTTT | CASSGGSGNTIYF
TRBJ2-1 | - | TRBV12-3/TRBV12-4 | - | TGTGCCAGCAGTTACTCGACAGCCTACAATGAGCAGTTCTTC | CASSYSTAYNEQFF
TRBJ2-7 | TRBD1 | TRBV6-2/TRBV6-3 | few | TGTGCCAGCAGTTACGCCCGGGACAGGGAGCAGTACTTC | CASSYARDREQYF
TRBJ2-2 | TRBD2 | TRBV28 | few | TGTGCCAGCAGGACTAGCGGGGCCCTAAGTAACGGGGAGCTGTTTTTT | CASRTSGALSNGELFF
TRBJ2-7 | TRBD2 | TRBV11-2 | few | TGTGCCAGCAGCCGACGACTAGCGGGAGGCTACGAGCAGTACTTC | CASSRRLAGGYEQYF
TRBJ2-3 | TRBD2 | TRBV2 | few | TGTGCCAGCAAGGCTAGCGGGAGCACAGATACGCAGTATTTT | CASKASGSTDTQYF
TRBJ1-1 | - | TRBV6-2/TRBV6-3 | - | TGTGCCAGCAATTTCCCGGGACGGAACAATGAGGCTTTCTTT | CASNFPGRNNEAFF
TRBJ2-7 | - | TRBV5-1 | few | TGCGCCAGCAGTGAAAACTACGAGCAGTACTTC | CASSENYEQYF
TRBJ2-2 | TRBD2 | TRBV20-1 | - | TGCAGTGCTATAGCGGGAGGGAACACCGGGGAGCTGTTTTTT | CSAIAGGNTGELFF
TRBJ2-5 | TRBD2 | TRBV19 | medium-sized | TGTGCCAGTAGTTCACCTAGCGGGAGTTTCCAGTACTTC | CASSSPSGSFQYF
TRBJ1-5 | - | TRBV6-1 | few | TGTGCCAGCATTCATTTGGGTGTTGGTAATAAGCCCCAGCATTTT | CASIHLGVGNKPQHF
TRBJ2-5 | TRBD1 | TRBV29-1 | few | TGCAGCGTAGAAAAGGACAGGGGGCGGTCGGAGACCCAGTACTTC | CSVEKDRGRSETQYF
TRBJ2-5 | - | TRBV30 | few | TGTGCCTGGAGTGGCATACAAGGGTTTCAAGAGACCCAGTACTTC | CAWSGIQGFQETQYF
TRBJ2-5 | - | TRBV5-1 | - | TGCGCCAGCAGCCCCCTTAGAGAGACCCAGTACTTC | CASSPLRETQYF
TRBJ2-5 | - | TRBV2 | few | TGTGCCAGCACCGATGGCCGGGGTCTACAAGAGACCCAGTACTTC | CASTDGRGLQETQYF